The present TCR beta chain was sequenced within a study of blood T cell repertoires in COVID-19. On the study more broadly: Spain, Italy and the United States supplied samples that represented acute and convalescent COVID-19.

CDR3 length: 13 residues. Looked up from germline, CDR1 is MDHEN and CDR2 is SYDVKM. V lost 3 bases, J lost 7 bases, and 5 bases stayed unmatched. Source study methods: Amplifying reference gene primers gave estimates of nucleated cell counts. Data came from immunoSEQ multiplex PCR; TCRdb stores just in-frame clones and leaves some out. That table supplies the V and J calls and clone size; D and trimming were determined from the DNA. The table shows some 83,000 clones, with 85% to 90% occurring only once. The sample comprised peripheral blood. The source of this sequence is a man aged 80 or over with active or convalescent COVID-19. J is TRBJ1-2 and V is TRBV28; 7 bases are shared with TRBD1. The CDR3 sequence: CASSFRGTAGYTF. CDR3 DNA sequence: TGTGCCAGCAGTTTCCGCGGGACAGCTGGCTACACCTTC.